This T cell receptor beta chain was sequenced in a study of CD8+CD57+ T cells in acquired aplastic anemia. Background on the study: Sorted CD4+ and CD8+ cells yielded 3 to 3.5 ug of DNA on average. Among healthy donors, CD4+ cells averaged around 10 million reads.

Note on this clonotype: Antigen unknown.

Genomic DNA acted as the template from which TCR beta VDJ combination and CDR3 sequence profiling were carried out. Via MiXCR, TCRdb re-called the reads, giving one row per CDR3 protein. This table holds 400,000 to 500,000 distinct CDR3 sequences, about two thirds found once. Broader study findings: The study identified twenty-nine CD8+ CDR3 sequences shared by patients and controls.

The CDR3 has 15 amino acids. CDR1 KGHDR and CDR2 SFDVKD come from the germline V gene. V was pared by 11 bases and J by 0 bases, with 19 bases between. This sequence was found in a human donor in good health, serving as a control. Sequencing used sorted CD4+, CD8+, or CD8+CD57+ T cells (not recorded which) from PBMCs. The rearrangement links TRBV24-1 to TRBJ2-7; D tentatively reads TRBD1 or TRBD2 (5 bases each). CDR3 amino acids: CASSPRGRRSYEQYF. The CDR3 DNA reads TGTGCCAGCAGCCCCCGGGGACGGCGCTCCTACGAGCAGTACTTC.